This entry lists 13 T cell receptor beta chains sequenced from one sample in a study of OX40 agonist ivuxolimab in advanced cancers. Generated by immunoSEQ multiplex PCR, the TCRdb table keeps only in-frame clones and is missing some. Of 55,000 to 75,000 clones listed, roughly 88% were seen once; the top ten hold roughly 1.2%. Sequenced here: CD4+ or CD8+ T cells sorted from blood, sampled in a trial of the OX40 agonist ivuxolimab. All receptors come from an adult with an advanced solid tumor such as melanoma, head and neck, liver or kidney cancer.

The J gene is TRBJ1-2, the V gene TRBV7-9, with a tentative D call TRBD1 (5 bases). Germline lookup yields CDR1 SEHNR and CDR2 FQNEAQ (reference sequence). Trimming left V 4 bases short and J 6 bases short, with 18 bases between. The CDR3 is 15 amino acids. CDR3 region: CASSSQGIVNDGYTF. The CDR3 DNA reads as TGTGCCAGCAGCTCTCAGGGTATCGTGAATGATGGCTACACCTTC.

CDR3 in DNA: TGCGCCAGCAGTCAATCGGGGGGTAGCGGGAGAACGTGTAATGAGCAGTTCTTC. Protein sequence: CASSQSGGSGRTCNEQFF. This chain uses TRBV23-1 with TRBJ2-1; 9 bases are shared with TRBD2. TRBV23-1 is an ORF; its function is uncertain. With 0 bases clipped from V and 7 bases from J, the junction kept 13 bases outside the gene matches. The CDR3 covers 18 residues.

The V and J genes are TRBV2 and TRBJ2-7, with TRBD2 identical over 8 bases. Germline V CDR1 and CDR2: SNHLY, FYNNEI. The CDR3 has 14 residues. V trimming: 1 base; J trimming: 8 bases; junction bases outside the gene matches: 7. The CDR3 here is CASSEGPRGGKQYF. The DNA for the CDR3 is TGTGCCAGCAGTGAAGGGCCCCGGGGGGGGAAGCAGTACTTC.

This clone came up once. In this CDR3 the conserved last residue, phenylalanine or tryptophan, is missing, so a read error is likely. The rearrangement uses TRBV6-5 and TRBJ1-4; no definite D call. The V gene lost 3 bases and the J gene lost 3 bases, with 5 bases spanning the gap. There are 13 residues in the CDR3. Germline V gives CDR1 MNHEY, CDR2 SVGAGI. The CDR3 nucleotides are TGTGCCAGCAGTTATCAGTCTAATGAAAAACTGTTTTCT. Its translation is CASSYQSNEKLFS.

The rearrangement joins TRBV10-3 to TRBJ2-1; 8 bases line up with TRBD1. CDR1 is ENHRY and CDR2 is SYGVKD in the germline V gene. J lost 7 bases, V lost 7 bases, and 18 bases had no gene match. CDR3 length: 17 amino acids. The CDR3 is CAIKFGQGAVFGNEQFF. The CDR3 region has the DNA TGTGCCATCAAATTCGGCCAGGGGGCTGTATTCGGGAATGAGCAGTTCTTC.

This clone is a singleton in its sample. The V and J genes are TRBV9 and TRBJ1-6; D unresolved. V lost 0 bases to trimming and J lost 7 bases, with 5 bases between them. The germline V gene has CDR1 SGDLS and CDR2 YYNGEE. CDR3 length: 13 amino acids. This CDR3 reads CASSVGGNSPLHF. The CDR3 nucleotides are TGTGCCAGCAGCGTAGGAGGGAATTCACCCCTCCACTTT.

This clone was observed a few times. The V call is TRBV7-2, the J call TRBJ1-5; D is uncertain. V shed 1 base and J shed 6 bases, with 7 bases lying between them. CDR3 length: 13 residues. Germline V gives CDR1 SGHTA, CDR2 FQGNSA. The chain's CDR3 is CASSLDLVQPQHF. The CDR3 DNA follows: TGTGCCAGCAGCTTAGATTTGGTTCAGCCCCAGCATTTT. Variable domain in full (rest from reference TRBV7-2 and TRBJ1-5): GAGVSQSPSNKVTEKGKDVELRCDPISGHTALYWYRQSLGQGLEFLIYFQGNSAPDKSGLPSDRFSAERTGGSVSTLTIQRTQQEDSAVYLCASSLDLVQPQHFGDGTRLSIL.

This clone occurred once. The chain joins TRBV19 to TRBJ2-1; TRBD2 might be the D (5 bases). V shed 3 bases and J shed 4 bases, with 10 bases lying between them. The CDR3 consists of 14 residues. Germline lookup yields CDR1 LNHDA and CDR2 SQIVND (reference sequence). CDR3 sequence: CASSMNGLYNEQFF. DNA for the CDR3: TGTGCCAGTAGTATGAATGGACTGTACAATGAGCAGTTCTTC.

The rearrangement joins TRBV5-4 to TRBJ1-1, with a weak D call TRBD1 (6 bases). Between the trimmed V and J ends, which lost 4 bases and 0 bases, there was a span of 13 bases. CDR1 is SGHNT and CDR2 is YYREEE in the germline V gene (reference sequence). CDR3 size: 15 residues. The CDR3, as DNA: TGTGCCAGCAGCCCCCTCGGGACACTGAACACTGAAGCTTTCTTT. The encoded protein is CASSPLGTLNTEAFF.

The count of this clone is one. The chain carries TRBV5-1 and TRBJ1-3; no firm D call. Germline V gene sequence: CDR1 SGHRS, CDR2 YFSETQ. The V end lost 3 bases, the J end lost 4 bases, and 17 bases lay between the germline ends. The CDR3 has 16 residues. The CDR3: CASSSGVNLGGNTIYF. The CDR3, as DNA: TGCGCCAGCAGCTCGGGAGTAAACTTGGGGGGAAACACCATATATTTT.

The chain links TRBV2 to TRBJ2-2; D unresolved. This CDR3 is 16 amino acids long. The V end was cut by 4 bases, the J end by 2 bases, with 14 bases between. Germline CDR1 and CDR2: SNHLY and FYNNEI. The CDR3 DNA reads TGTGCCAGCAGTGTCTTATCCGTCTCCAACACCGGGGAGCTGTTTTTT. Amino acids: CASSVLSVSNTGELFF.

This chain connects TRBV19 to TRBJ1-1; 8 bases fit TRBD1. Trimming cost V 6 bases and J 1 base; bases outside gene matches: 7. Germline values: CDR1 LNHDA, CDR2 SQIVND (reference sequence). The CDR3 extends over 15 amino acids. CDR3 protein: CASRGRQGKNTEAFF. CDR3 nucleotide sequence: TGTGCCAGTAGGGGACGACAGGGGAAGAACACTGAAGCTTTCTTT.

V and J are TRBV30 and TRBJ1-1; no reliable D call. The CDR3 totals 11 residues. The germline gives CDR1 GTSNPN, CDR2 SVGIG (reference sequence). The V gene lost 4 bases and the J gene lost 10 bases, with 13 bases spanning the gap. CDR3 loop: CAWIEARAAFF. CDR3 coding DNA: TGTGCCTGGATCGAAGCCCGGGCAGCTTTCTTT.